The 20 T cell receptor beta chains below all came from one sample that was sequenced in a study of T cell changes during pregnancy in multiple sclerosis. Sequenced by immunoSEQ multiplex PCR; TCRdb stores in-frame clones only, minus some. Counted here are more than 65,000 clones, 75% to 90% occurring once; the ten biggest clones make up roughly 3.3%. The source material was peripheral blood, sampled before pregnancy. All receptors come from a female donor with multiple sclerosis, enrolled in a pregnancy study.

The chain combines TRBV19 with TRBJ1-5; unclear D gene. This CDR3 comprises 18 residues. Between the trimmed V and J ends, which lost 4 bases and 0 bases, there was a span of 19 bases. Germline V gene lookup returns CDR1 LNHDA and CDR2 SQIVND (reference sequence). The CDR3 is CASSTLPISGYSNQPQHF. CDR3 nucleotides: TGTGCCAGTAGTACCCTCCCGATTTCAGGATATAGCAATCAGCCCCAGCATTTT.

The CDR3 coding sequence is TGTGCCAGCTCACCAAGAGGACAGTTGGGGGAAGCTTTCTTT. The encoded protein is CASSPRGQLGEAFF. The chain combines TRBV18 with TRBJ1-1; D is perhaps TRBD1 (6 bases). CDR3 length equals 14 residues. V was clipped by 2 bases and J by 8 bases, with 15 bases between them. Germline lookup yields CDR1 KGHSH and CDR2 LQKENI.

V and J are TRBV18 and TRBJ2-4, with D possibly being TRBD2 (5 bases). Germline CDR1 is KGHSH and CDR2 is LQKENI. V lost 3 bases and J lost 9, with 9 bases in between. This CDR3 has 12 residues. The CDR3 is CASSPEGSIQYF. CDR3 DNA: TGTGCCAGCTCACCGGAAGGGAGCATTCAGTACTTC.

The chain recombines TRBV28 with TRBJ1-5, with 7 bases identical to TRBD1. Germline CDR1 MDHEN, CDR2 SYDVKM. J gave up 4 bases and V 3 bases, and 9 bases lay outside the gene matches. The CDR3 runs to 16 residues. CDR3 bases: TGTGCCAGCAGTTTTATAAGTAGGGGGCGAAATCAGCCCCAGCATTTT. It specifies CASSFISRGRNQPQHF.

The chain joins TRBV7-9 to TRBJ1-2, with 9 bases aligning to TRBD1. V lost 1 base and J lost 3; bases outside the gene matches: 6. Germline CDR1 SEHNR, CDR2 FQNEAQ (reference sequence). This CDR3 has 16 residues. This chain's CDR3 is CASSLGRDRVDYGYTF. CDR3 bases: TGTGCCAGCAGCTTAGGGCGGGACAGGGTTGACTATGGCTACACCTTC.

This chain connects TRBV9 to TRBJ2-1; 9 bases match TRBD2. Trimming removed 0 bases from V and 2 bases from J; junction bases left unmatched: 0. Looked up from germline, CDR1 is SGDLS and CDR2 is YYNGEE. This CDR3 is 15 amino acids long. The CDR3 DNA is TGTGCCAGCAGCGTAGGCGGGGGGGCCTACAATGAGCAGTTCTTC. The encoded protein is CASSVGGGAYNEQFF.

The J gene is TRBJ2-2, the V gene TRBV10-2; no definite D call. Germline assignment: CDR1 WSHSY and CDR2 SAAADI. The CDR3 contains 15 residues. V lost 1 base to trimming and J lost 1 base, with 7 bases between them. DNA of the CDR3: TGCGCCAGCAGTGAGTACAGCCAGAACACCGGGGAGCTGTTTTTT. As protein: CASSEYSQNTGELFF.

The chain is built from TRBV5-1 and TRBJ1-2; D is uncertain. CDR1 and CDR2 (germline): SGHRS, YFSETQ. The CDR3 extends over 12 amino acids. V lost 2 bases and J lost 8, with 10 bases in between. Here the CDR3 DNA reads TGCGCCAGCAGCTTCGGGGTTGCGGGCTACACCTTC. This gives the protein CASSFGVAGYTF.

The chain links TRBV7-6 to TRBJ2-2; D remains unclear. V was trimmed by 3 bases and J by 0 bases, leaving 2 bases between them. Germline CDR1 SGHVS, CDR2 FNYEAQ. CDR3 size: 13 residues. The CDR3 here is CASSFTNTGELFF. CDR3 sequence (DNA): TGTGCCAGCAGCTTTACGAACACCGGGGAGCTGTTTTTT.

The CDR3 here is CASSLVPGGVSEKLFF. CDR3 bases: TGTGCCAGCAGCTTAGTTCCAGGCGGGGTCTCGGAAAAACTGTTTTTT. The V and J genes are TRBV7-2 and TRBJ1-4; D gene ambiguous. This CDR3 region has 16 residues. CDR1 SGHTA and CDR2 FQGNSA come from the germline V gene. Deletions cut 1 base from V and 8 bases from J, with 17 bases between.

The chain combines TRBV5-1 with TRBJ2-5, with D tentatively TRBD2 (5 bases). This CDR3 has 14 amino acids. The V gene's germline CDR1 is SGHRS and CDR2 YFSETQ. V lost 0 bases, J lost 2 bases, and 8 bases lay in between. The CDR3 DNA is TGCGCCAGCAGCTTGGGACGGACTCAAGAGACCCAGTACTTC. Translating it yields CASSLGRTQETQYF.

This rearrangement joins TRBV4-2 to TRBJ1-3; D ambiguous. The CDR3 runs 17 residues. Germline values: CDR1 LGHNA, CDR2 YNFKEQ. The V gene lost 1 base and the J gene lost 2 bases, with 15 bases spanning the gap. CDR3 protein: CASSQVSGIMPGNTIYF. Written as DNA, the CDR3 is TGTGCCAGCAGCCAAGTTAGCGGTATAATGCCTGGAAACACCATATATTTT.

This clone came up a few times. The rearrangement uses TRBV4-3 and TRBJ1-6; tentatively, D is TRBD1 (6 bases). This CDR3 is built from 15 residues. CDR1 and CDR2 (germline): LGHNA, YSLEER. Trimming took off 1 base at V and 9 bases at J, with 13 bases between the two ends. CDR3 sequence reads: CASSQGGLTGSPLHF. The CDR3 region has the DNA TGCGCCAGCAGCCAAGGGGGGCTGACGGGTTCACCCCTCCACTTT.

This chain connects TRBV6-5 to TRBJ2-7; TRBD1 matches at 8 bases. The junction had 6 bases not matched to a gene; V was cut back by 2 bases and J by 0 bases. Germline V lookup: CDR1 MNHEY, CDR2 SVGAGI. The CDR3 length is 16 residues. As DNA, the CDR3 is TGTGCCAGCAGTTACCCCCTAGGGACAGGCTCCTACGAGCAGTACTTC. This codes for CASSYPLGTGSYEQYF.

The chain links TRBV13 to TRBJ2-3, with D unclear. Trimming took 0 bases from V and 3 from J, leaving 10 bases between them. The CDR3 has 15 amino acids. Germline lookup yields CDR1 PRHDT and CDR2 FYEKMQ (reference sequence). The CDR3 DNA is TGTGCCAGCAGCTTAGGGTCCAAGCTTACAGATACGCAGTATTTT. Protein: CASSLGSKLTDTQYF.

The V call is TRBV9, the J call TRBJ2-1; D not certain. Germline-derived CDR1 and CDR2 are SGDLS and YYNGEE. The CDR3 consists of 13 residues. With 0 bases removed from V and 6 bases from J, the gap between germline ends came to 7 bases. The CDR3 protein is CASSVDGFNEQFF. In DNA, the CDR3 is TGTGCCAGCAGCGTAGATGGCTTCAATGAGCAGTTCTTC.

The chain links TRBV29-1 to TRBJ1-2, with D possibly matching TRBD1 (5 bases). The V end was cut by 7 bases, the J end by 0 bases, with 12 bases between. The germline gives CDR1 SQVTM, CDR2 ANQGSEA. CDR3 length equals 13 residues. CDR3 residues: CSETGLTNYGYTF. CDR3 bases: TGCAGCGAAACAGGCCTCACTAACTATGGCTACACCTTC.

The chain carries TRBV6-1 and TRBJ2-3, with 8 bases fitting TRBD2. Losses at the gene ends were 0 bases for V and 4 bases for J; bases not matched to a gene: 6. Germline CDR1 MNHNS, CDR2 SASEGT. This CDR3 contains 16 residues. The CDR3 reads CASSEAGGAVSDTQYF. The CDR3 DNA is TGTGCCAGCAGTGAAGCCGGGGGGGCAGTGTCAGATACGCAGTATTTT.

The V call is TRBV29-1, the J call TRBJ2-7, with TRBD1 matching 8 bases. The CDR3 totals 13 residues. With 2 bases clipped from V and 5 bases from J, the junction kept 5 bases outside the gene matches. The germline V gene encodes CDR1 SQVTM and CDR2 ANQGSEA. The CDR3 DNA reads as TGCAGCGTTGAACGACAGGGGTACGACGAGCAGTACTTC. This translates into CSVERQGYDEQYF.

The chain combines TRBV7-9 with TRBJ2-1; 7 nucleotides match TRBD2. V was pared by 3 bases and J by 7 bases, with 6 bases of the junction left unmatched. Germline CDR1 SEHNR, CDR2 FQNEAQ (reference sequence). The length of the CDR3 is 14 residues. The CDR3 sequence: CASSLGGGSNEQFF. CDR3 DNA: TGTGCCAGCAGCTTGGGCGGGGGATCGAATGAGCAGTTCTTC.